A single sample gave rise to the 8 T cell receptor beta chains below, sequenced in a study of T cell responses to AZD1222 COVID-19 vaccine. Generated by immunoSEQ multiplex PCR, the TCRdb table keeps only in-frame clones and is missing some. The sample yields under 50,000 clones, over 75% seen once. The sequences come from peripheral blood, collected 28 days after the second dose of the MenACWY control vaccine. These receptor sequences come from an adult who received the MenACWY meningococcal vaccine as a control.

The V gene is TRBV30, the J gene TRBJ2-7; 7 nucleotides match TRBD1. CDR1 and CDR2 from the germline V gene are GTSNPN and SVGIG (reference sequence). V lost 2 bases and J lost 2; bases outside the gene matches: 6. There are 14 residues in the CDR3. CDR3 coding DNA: TGTGCCTGGAGTAAGGGGGCAGGACCCTACGAGCAGTACTTC. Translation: CAWSKGAGPYEQYF.

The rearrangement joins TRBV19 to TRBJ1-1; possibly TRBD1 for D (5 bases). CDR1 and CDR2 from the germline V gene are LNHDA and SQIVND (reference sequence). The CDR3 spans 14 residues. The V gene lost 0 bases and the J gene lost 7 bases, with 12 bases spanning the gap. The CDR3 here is CASSIDAGVGEAFF. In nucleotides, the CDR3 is TGTGCCAGTAGTATAGATGCGGGGGTAGGTGAAGCTTTCTTT.

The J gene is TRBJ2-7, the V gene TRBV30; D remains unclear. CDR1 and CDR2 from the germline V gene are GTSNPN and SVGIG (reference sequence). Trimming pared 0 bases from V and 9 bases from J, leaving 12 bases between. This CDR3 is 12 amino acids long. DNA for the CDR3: TGTGCCTGGAGTGTACCCGGTAAGGGGCAGTACGTC. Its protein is CAWSVPGKGQYV.

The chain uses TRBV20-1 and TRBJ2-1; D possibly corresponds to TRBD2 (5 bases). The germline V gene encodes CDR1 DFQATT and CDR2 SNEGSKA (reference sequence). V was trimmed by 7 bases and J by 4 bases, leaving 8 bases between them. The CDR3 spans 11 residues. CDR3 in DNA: TGCAGTGGTAGCGCGTACAATGAGCAGTTCTTC. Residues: CSGSAYNEQFF.

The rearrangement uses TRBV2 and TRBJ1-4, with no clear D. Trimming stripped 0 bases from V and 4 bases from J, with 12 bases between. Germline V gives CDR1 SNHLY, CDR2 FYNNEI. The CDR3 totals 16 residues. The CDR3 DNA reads TGTGCCAGCAGTGAAGCGCCGAACACTTATAATGAAAAACTGTTTTTT. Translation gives CASSEAPNTYNEKLFF. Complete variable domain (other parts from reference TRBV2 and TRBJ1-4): EPEVTQTPSHQVTQMGQEVILRCVPISNHLYFYWYRQILGQKVEFLVSFYNNEISEKSEIFDDQFSVERPDGSNFTLKIRSTKLEDSAMYFCASSEAPNTYNEKLFFGSGTQLSVL.

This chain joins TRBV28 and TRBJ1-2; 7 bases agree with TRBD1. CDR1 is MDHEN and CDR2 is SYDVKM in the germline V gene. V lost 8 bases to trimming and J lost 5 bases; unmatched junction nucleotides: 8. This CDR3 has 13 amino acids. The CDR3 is CASLRGLGYGYTF. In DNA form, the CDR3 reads TGTGCCAGCCTTAGGGGGCTCGGATATGGCTACACCTTC.

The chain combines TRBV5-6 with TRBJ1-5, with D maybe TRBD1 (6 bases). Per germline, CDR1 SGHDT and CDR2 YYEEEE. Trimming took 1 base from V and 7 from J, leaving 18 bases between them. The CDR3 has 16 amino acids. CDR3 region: CASSLLGGGLGQPQHF. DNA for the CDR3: TGTGCCAGCAGCTTGTTGGGAGGGGGTCTTGGGCAGCCCCAGCATTTT.

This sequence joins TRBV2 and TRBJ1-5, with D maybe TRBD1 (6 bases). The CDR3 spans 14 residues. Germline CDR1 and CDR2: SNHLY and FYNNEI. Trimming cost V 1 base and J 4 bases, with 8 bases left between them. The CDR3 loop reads CASSEGTANQPQHF. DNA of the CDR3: TGTGCCAGCAGTGAAGGGACAGCTAATCAGCCCCAGCATTTT.